What follows is one TCR beta chain and its context. Its cognate antigen is unknown. CDR3 length equals 18 residues. CDR1 is KGHSH, CDR2 LQKENI, per germline. With 3 bases clipped from V and 7 bases from J, the junction kept 16 bases outside the gene matches. The data originate from a study of cytomegalovirus exposure and HLA in healthy donors. The primer mix had 60 Vbeta and 13 Jbeta primers. Only in-frame clones appear in the TCRdb table, and some are missing; sequencing was by immunoSEQ multiplex PCR. Found here are over 140,000 clones, more than 70% of them singletons; the top ten hold less than 3%. Study observations and caveats: About 87% or about 30% of the time was how often most TCR beta V segments were productive, according to an earlier analysis.

The receptor comes from a man between 45 and 60 years old in good health and CMV-seronegative. The chain combines TRBV18 with TRBJ2-5; TRBD2 aligns across 11 bases. Sequenced input: PBMCs. Here the CDR3 DNA reads TGTGCCAGCTCACCCCTAACTAGCGGGAGAGCCCCAACCGGGACCCAGTACTTC. This sequence encodes CASSPLTSGRAPTGTQYF.